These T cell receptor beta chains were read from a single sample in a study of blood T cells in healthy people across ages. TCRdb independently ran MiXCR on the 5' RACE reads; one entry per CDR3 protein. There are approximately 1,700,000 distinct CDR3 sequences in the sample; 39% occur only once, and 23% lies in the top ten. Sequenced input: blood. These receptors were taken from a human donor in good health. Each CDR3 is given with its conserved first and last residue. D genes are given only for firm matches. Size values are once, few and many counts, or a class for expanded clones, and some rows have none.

cdr3_aa: CASSLSGSGGITDAQYF; cdr3_nt: TGTGCCAGCAGTTTATCTGGTAGCGGGGGAATAACAGATGCGCAGTATTTT; j_call: TRBJ2-3; v_call: TRBV12-3/TRBV12-4; d_call: TRBD2; clone_size: NA
cdr3_aa: CSVGLGFSYEQYF; cdr3_nt: TGCAGCGTTGGCTTGGGCTTTTCCTACGAGCAGTACTTC; j_call: TRBJ2-7; v_call: TRBV29-1; d_call: NA; clone_size: NA
cdr3_aa: CSVDTGGIYEQYF; cdr3_nt: TGCAGCGTTGATACAGGGGGCATTTACGAGCAGTACTTC; j_call: TRBJ2-7; v_call: TRBV29-1; d_call: TRBD1; clone_size: few
cdr3_aa: CGGSEAFF; cdr3_nt: TGTGGAGGTAGTGAAGCTTTCTTT; j_call: TRBJ1-1; v_call: TRBV12-3/TRBV12-4; d_call: NA; clone_size: NA
cdr3_aa: CASSSPTGPTEAFF; cdr3_nt: TGTGCCAGCAGCTCCCCAACAGGGCCCACTGAAGCTTTCTTT; j_call: TRBJ1-1; v_call: TRBV13; d_call: NA; clone_size: NA
cdr3_aa: CASTRVAGGSDTQYF; cdr3_nt: TGTGCCAGCACTCGAGTAGCGGGGGGGAGCGATACGCAGTATTTT; j_call: TRBJ2-3; v_call: TRBV12-3/TRBV12-4; d_call: TRBD2; clone_size: few
cdr3_aa: CASGPLGVEEKLFF; cdr3_nt: TGTGCTAGTGGTCCACTGGGGGTTGAAGAAAAACTGTTTTTT; j_call: TRBJ1-4; v_call: TRBV12-5; d_call: NA; clone_size: NA
cdr3_aa: CASRGAGGPRGEQYF; cdr3_nt: TGTGCCAGCAGAGGCGCGGGAGGGCCGAGGGGCGAGCAGTACTTC; j_call: TRBJ2-7; v_call: TRBV3-1; d_call: TRBD2; clone_size: NA
cdr3_aa: CSAVDRGRSLRTADTQYF; cdr3_nt: TGCAGTGCTGTTGACAGGGGGCGCTCTCTTCGGACCGCAGATACGCAGTATTTT; j_call: TRBJ2-3; v_call: TRBV20-1; d_call: TRBD1; clone_size: NA
cdr3_aa: CASEGQGGMDEQFF; cdr3_nt: TGTGCCAGTGAGGGACAGGGAGGGATGGATGAGCAGTTCTTC; j_call: TRBJ2-1; v_call: TRBV27; d_call: TRBD1; clone_size: few